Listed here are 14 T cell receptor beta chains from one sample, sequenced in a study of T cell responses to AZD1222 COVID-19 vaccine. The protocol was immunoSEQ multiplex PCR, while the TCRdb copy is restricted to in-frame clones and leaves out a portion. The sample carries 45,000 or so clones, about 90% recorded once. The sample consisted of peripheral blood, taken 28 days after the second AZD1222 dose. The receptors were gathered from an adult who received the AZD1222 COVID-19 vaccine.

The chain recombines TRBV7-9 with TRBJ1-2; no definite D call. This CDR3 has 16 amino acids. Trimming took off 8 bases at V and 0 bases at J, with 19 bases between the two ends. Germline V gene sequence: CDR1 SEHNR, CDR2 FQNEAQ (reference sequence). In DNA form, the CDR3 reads TGTGCCAGCCGTAGTACAAGGGCAGAAGCTAACTATGGCTACACCTTC. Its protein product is CASRSTRAEANYGYTF.

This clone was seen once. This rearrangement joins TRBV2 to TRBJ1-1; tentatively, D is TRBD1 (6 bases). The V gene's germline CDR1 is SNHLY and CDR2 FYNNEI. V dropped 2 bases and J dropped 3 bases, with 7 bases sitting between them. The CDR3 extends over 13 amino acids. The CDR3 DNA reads TGTGCCAGCAGTGAACAGGGGTACACTGAAGCTTTCTTT. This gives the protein CASSEQGYTEAFF.

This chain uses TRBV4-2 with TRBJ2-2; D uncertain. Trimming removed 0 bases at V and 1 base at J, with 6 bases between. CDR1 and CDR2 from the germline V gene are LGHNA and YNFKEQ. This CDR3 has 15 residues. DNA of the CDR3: TGTGCCAGCAGCCAAGACCCCGGGAACACCGGGGAGCTGTTTTTT. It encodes CASSQDPGNTGELFF.

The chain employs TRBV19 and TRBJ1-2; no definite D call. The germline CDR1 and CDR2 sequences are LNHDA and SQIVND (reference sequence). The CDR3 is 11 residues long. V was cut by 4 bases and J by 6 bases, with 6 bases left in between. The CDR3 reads CASSSQDGYTF. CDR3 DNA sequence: TGTGCCAGTAGTAGTCAGGATGGCTACACCTTC.

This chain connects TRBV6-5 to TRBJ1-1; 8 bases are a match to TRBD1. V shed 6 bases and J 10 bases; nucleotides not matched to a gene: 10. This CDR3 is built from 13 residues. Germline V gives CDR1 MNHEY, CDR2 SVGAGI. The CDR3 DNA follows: TGTGCCAGCAGCCCGACGACGGGGACAGGAGCTTTCTTT. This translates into CASSPTTGTGAFF.

The CDR3 loop is CAWSVGSVAGRELFF. The CDR3 bases are TGTGCCTGGAGTGTAGGTTCAGTAGCGGGGAGGGAGCTGTTTTTT. V usage is TRBV30 and J usage is TRBJ2-2; 8 bases are a match to TRBD2. The CDR3 totals 15 residues. V shed 0 bases, J shed 9 bases, and the junction held 9 bases outside the gene matches. Per the germline V gene, CDR1 is GTSNPN and CDR2 is SVGIG (reference sequence).

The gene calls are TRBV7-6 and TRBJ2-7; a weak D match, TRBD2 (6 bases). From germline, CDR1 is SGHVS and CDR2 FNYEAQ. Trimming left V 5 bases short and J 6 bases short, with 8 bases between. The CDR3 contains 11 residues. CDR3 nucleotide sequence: TGTGCCAGCAGCCAGGAGGGCGAGCAGTACTTC. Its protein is CASSQEGEQYF.

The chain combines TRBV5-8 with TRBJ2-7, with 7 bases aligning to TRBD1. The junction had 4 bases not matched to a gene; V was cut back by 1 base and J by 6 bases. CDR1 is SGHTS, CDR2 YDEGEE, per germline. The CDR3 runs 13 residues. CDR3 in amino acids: CASSLSRGIEQYF. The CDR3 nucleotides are TGTGCCAGCAGCTTGAGCAGGGGGATCGAGCAGTACTTC.

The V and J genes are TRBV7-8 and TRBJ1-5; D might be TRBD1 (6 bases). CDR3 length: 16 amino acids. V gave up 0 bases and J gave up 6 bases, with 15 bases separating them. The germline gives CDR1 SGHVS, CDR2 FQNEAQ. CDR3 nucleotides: TGTGCCAGCAGCTTAGCTAAGGCGGGGGCGGGTCAGCCCCAGCATTTT. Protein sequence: CASSLAKAGAGQPQHF.

In nucleotides, the CDR3 is TGTGCCAGCAGCATGGAGTTGGGGTTCATGAACACTGAAGCTTTCTTT. Protein: CASSMELGFMNTEAFF. The rearrangement links TRBV2 to TRBJ1-1; no definite D call. Trimming stripped 6 bases from V and 0 bases from J, with 17 bases between. Germline V gene lookup returns CDR1 SNHLY and CDR2 FYNNEI. The CDR3 is 16 amino acids.

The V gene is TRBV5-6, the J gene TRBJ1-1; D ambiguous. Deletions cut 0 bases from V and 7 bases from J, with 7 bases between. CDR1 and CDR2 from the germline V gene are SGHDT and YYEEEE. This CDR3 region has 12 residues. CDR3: CASSLGGFEAFF. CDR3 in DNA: TGTGCCAGCAGCTTGGGGGGTTTTGAAGCTTTCTTT.

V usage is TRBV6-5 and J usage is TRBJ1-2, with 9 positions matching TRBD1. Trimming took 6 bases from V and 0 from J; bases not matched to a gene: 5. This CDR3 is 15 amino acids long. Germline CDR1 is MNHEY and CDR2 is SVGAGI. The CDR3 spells CASSQDRGANYGYTF. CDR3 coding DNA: TGTGCCAGCAGCCAGGACAGGGGAGCTAACTATGGCTACACCTTC.

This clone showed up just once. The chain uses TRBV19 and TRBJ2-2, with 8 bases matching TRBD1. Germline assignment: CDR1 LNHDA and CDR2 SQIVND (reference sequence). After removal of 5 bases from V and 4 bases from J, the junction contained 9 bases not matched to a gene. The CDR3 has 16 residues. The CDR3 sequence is CASSSGTGIVTGELFF. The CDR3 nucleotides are TGTGCCAGTAGTTCCGGGACAGGAATCGTCACCGGGGAGCTGTTTTTT.

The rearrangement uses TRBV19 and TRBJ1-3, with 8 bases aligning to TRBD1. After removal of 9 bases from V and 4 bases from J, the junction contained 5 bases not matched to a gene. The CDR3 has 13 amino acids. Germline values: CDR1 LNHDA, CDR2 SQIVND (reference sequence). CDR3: CASGQGRGNTIYF. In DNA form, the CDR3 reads TGTGCCAGCGGACAGGGTAGAGGAAACACCATATATTTT.